The 21 T cell receptor beta chains presented below share a single source sample, sequenced in a study of shared clonotypes between healthy human individuals. Sequencing used immunoSEQ multiplex PCR; TCRdb keeps in-frame clones, though not all of them. The sample carries approximately 1.1 million clones, 78% recorded once. The source material was memory CD4+ T cells from PBMCs. Subset described: CD45RA-negative fraction. These receptors all stem from a young man in good health. Some clones in this sample may be carry-over from other donors' samples.

This clone was seen only once. In DNA form, the CDR3 reads TGTGCCTGGAGTGTATCGGCCAGCGGGGAGCTGTTTTTT. Translation: CAWSVSASGELFF. The gene calls are TRBV30 and TRBJ2-2, with D unclear. Germline values: CDR1 GTSNPN, CDR2 SVGIG (reference sequence). This CDR3 is built from 13 residues. Trimming took 0 bases from V and 7 from J, leaving 9 bases between them.

This clone was picked up one time. The V call is TRBV13, the J call TRBJ1-1; TRBD1 agrees at 8 bases. CDR3 length: 14 residues. Trimming at V came to 6 bases and at J to 1 base, leaving 4 bases not matched to a gene. Germline V gives CDR1 PRHDT, CDR2 FYEKMQ (reference sequence). CDR3 sequence: CASRTGARNTEAFF. The CDR3 nucleotides read TGTGCCAGCAGGACAGGGGCGAGGAACACTGAAGCTTTCTTT.

With regard to this clone: Other DNA sequences in the sample encode the same CDR3. The chain has TRBV5-1 and TRBJ1-1; 7 bases are shared with TRBD1. CDR1 SGHRS and CDR2 YFSETQ come from the germline V gene. The J segment lost 3 bases and the V segment lost 0 bases, leaving 2 bases of the junction unmatched. The CDR3 is 14 residues long. DNA of the CDR3: TGCGCCAGCAGCTTGGGGAGGGGGCACACTGAAGCTTTCTTT. Translated: CASSLGRGHTEAFF. Together with reference TRBV5-1 and TRBJ1-1, the CDR3 gives the full variable domain: KAGVTQTPRYLIKTRGQQVTLSCSPISGHRSVSWYQQTPGQGLQFLFEYFSETQRNKGNFPGRFSGRQFSNSRSEMNVSTLELGDSALYLCASSLGRGHTEAFFGQGTRLTVV.

This chain connects TRBV28 to TRBJ2-7; D unclear. Trimming removed 3 bases from V and 2 bases from J, with 11 bases in between. The V gene's germline CDR1 is MDHEN and CDR2 SYDVKM. CDR3 length equals 14 residues. CDR3 bases: TGTGCCAGCAGTTTCCGGGCCCCAACCTACGAGCAGTACTTC. Translated, it gives CASSFRAPTYEQYF.

The chain combines TRBV10-3 with TRBJ1-2; 11 bases map to TRBD1. This CDR3 contains 13 residues. CDR1 is ENHRY and CDR2 is SYGVKD in the germline V gene. Losses at the gene ends were 6 bases for V and 13 bases for J; bases not matched to a gene: 10. The CDR3 DNA reads as TGTGCCATCAGGCCGGACAGGGGGCGTGCTGCCACCTTC. It encodes CAIRPDRGRAATF.

In the case of this clone: A read error may be the cause here, since a much bigger clone is one base away. Other DNA sequences within the sample encode an identical CDR3. The rearrangement joins TRBV9 to TRBJ2-3, with D unclear. This CDR3 has 14 residues. Germline loops: CDR1 SGDLS, CDR2 YYNGEE. Trimming removed 0 bases from V and 0 bases from J, with 5 bases in between. As DNA, the CDR3 is TGTGCCAGCAGCGTAGTTCCCAGCACAGATACGCAGTATTTT. Translating it yields CASSVVPSTDTQYF.

This chain links TRBV7-2 with TRBJ2-7; D is undetermined. CDR1 is SGHTA and CDR2 is FQGNSA in the germline V gene. This CDR3 contains 14 residues. The V end lost 5 bases, the J end lost 3 bases, and 14 bases lay between the germline ends. For the CDR3, the DNA is TGTGCCAGCAGCCCGCCGGGCAGAGGCTACGAGCAGTACTTC. Translation gives CASSPPGRGYEQYF. Full variable domain (outside the CDR3, taken from reference TRBV7-2 and TRBJ2-7): GAGVSQSPSNKVTEKGKDVELRCDPISGHTALYWYRQSLGQGLEFLIYFQGNSAPDKSGLPSDRFSAERTGGSVSTLTIQRTQQEDSAVYLCASSPPGRGYEQYFGPGTRLTVT.

V and J are TRBV28 and TRBJ1-6; unclear D gene. Germline lookup yields CDR1 MDHEN and CDR2 SYDVKM. The CDR3 runs 15 residues. Trimming shortened V by 6 bases and J by 0 bases, and 9 bases separated the two germline ends. The CDR3 region is CASRESSSYNSPLHF. CDR3 bases: TGTGCCAGCAGAGAGTCAAGCTCCTATAATTCACCCCTCCACTTT.

V and J are TRBV18 and TRBJ1-2; D uncertain. Germline V gene sequence: CDR1 KGHSH, CDR2 LQKENI. Trimming took 3 bases from V and 8 from J, leaving 13 bases between them. This CDR3 comprises 13 residues. The CDR3 here is CASSPPSTGGYTF. The CDR3 bases are TGTGCCAGCTCACCCCCCTCCACGGGGGGCTACACCTTC.

The chain joins TRBV5-1 to TRBJ2-7, with 7 bases identical to TRBD2. The CDR3 spans 15 residues. V shed 0 bases and J 2 bases; nucleotides not matched to a gene: 5. Germline assignment: CDR1 SGHRS and CDR2 YFSETQ. CDR3 DNA: TGCGCCAGCAGCTTGGCCGCTAGCGGTACCTACGAGCAGTACTTC. Amino acids: CASSLAASGTYEQYF.

The V and J genes are TRBV14 and TRBJ1-2; no definite D call. In germline, CDR1 is SGHDN, CDR2 FVKESK. V lost 0 bases and J lost 0, with 8 bases in between. The CDR3 covers 15 residues. CDR3 DNA: TGTGCCAGCAGCCAAGATCACTCTTCTAACTATGGCTACACCTTC. The encoded protein is CASSQDHSSNYGYTF.

This clone turned up a few times. The chain couples TRBV2 to TRBJ2-6; TRBD1 matches 7 bases. CDR1 and CDR2 (germline): SNHLY, FYNNEI. The CDR3 spans 20 residues. V dropped 4 bases and J dropped 0; count of bases not matched to a gene: 15. CDR3 amino acids: CASSVRGTADKSSGANVLTF. The CDR3, as DNA: TGTGCCAGCAGTGTTCGTGGGACAGCTGATAAGAGCTCTGGGGCCAACGTCCTGACTTTC.

A remark on this clone: Only one base separates this from a far larger clonotype, so it likely reflects a read error. CDR3 DNA: TGTGCCAGTAAAGGGACCATCCGGGCAGGGATGAATCAGCCCCAGCATTTT. It translates to CASKGTIRAGMNQPQHF. V and J are TRBV19 and TRBJ1-5; D possibly corresponds to TRBD1 (5 bases). Trimming shortened V by 7 bases and J by 4 bases, and 23 bases separated the two germline ends. Germline loops: CDR1 LNHDA, CDR2 SQIVND (reference sequence). The CDR3 runs 17 residues.

The chain uses TRBV30 and TRBJ2-5; perhaps TRBD2 as D (5 bases). From germline, CDR1 is GTSNPN and CDR2 SVGIG (reference sequence). Between the trimmed V and J ends, which lost 0 bases and 7 bases, there was a span of 15 bases. The CDR3 runs 14 residues. The CDR3 spells CAWSVILGEVTQYF. CDR3 DNA: TGTGCCTGGAGTGTAATCTTGGGAGAAGTGACCCAGTACTTC.

The chain uses TRBV9 and TRBJ2-7, with TRBD2 matching over 15 bases. The V gene's germline CDR1 is SGDLS and CDR2 YYNGEE. This CDR3 is built from 18 residues. Trimming cost V 0 bases and J 4 bases; bases outside gene matches: 8. The CDR3 loop reads CASSVGTSGRADSYEQYF. CDR3 nucleotide sequence: TGTGCCAGCAGCGTAGGGACTAGCGGGAGGGCGGACTCATACGAGCAGTACTTC.

DNA of the CDR3: TGTGCCAGCAGCCAAGGGACTGTCTATCCCGGGGAGCTGTTTTTT. It translates to CASSQGTVYPGELFF. The chain carries TRBV7-6 and TRBJ2-2; possible D gene TRBD2, 6 bases. The CDR3 extends over 15 amino acids. V was trimmed by 5 bases and J by 6 bases, leaving 16 bases between them. CDR1 and CDR2 from the germline V gene are SGHVS and FNYEAQ.

V gene TRBV28 combines with J gene TRBJ1-1, with D unclear. Germline lookup yields CDR1 MDHEN and CDR2 SYDVKM. This CDR3 is built from 20 residues. V gave up 5 bases and J gave up 0 bases, with 28 bases separating them. DNA for the CDR3: TGTGCCAGCAGTCTCCCTTGGTTTGTGTCTCGAGAGAGGATGAACACTGAAGCTTTCTTT. Translating it yields CASSLPWFVSRERMNTEAFF.

Concerning this clone itself: At the DNA level, this CDR3 is encoded by other sequences in the same sample as well. The V call is TRBV2, the J call TRBJ1-2; no reliable D call. The CDR3 loop spans 12 amino acids. Germline values: CDR1 SNHLY, CDR2 FYNNEI. V was trimmed by 6 bases and J by 5 bases, leaving 10 bases between them. DNA for the CDR3: TGTGCCAGCAGCGAAACGGGGTATGGCTACACCTTC. Protein product: CASSETGYGYTF. Full variable domain (missing parts from reference TRBV2 and TRBJ1-2): EPEVTQTPSHQVTQMGQEVILRCVPISNHLYFYWYRQILGQKVEFLVSFYNNEISEKSEIFDDQFSVERPDGSNFTLKIRSTKLEDSAMYFCASSETGYGYTFGSGTRLTVV.

This clone has only a few counts. The CDR3 DNA sequence: TGTGCCAGCAGACAAAAGGACAGGGGGTTCTACGAGCAGTACTTC. Translating gives CASRQKDRGFYEQYF. This rearrangement joins TRBV28 to TRBJ2-7; 10 nucleotides agree with TRBD1. The length of the CDR3 is 15 residues. The junction had 8 bases not matched to a gene; V was cut back by 6 bases and J by 3 bases. Germline CDR1 MDHEN, CDR2 SYDVKM.

The J gene is TRBJ1-5, the V gene TRBV7-2, with D possibly matching TRBD1 (6 bases). V was cut by 7 bases and J by 2 bases, with 15 bases left in between. Germline lookup yields CDR1 SGHTA and CDR2 FQGNSA. The CDR3 is 15 amino acids. Here the CDR3 DNA reads TGTGCCAGCAAGATACAGGGATTGGGCAATCAGCCCCAGCATTTT. Amino acid sequence: CASKIQGLGNQPQHF.

This clone came up a few times. Here the CDR3 reads CASSSTPRETQYF. The CDR3 nucleotides read TGTGCCAGCAGCTCCACTCCCCGTGAGACCCAGTACTTC. This chain uses TRBV7-2 with TRBJ2-5; D call uncertain. V was shortened by 4 bases and J by 5 bases, with 11 bases between the two germline ends. This CDR3 comprises 13 residues. In germline, CDR1 is SGHTA, CDR2 FQGNSA.